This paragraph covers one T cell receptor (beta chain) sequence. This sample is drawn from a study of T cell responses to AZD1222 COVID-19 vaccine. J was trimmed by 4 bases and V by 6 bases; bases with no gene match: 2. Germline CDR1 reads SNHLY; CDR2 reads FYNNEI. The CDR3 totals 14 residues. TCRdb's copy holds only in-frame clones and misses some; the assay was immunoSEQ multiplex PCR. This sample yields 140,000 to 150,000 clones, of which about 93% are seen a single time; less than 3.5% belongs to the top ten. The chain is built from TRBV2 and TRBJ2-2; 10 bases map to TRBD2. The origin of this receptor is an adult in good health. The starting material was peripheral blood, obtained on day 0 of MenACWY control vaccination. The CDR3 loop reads CASRSSGSTGELFF. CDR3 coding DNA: TGTGCCAGCAGGTCTAGCGGGAGCACCGGGGAGCTGTTTTTT.